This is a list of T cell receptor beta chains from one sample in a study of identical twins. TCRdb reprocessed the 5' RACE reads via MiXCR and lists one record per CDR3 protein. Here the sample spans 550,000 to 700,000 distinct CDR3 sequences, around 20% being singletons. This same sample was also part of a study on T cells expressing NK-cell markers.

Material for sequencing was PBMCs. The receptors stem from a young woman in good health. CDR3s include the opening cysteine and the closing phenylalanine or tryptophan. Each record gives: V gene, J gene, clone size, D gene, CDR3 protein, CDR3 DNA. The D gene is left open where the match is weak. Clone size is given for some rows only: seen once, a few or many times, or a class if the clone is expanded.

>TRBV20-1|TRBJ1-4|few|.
CSASRRAATNEKLFF
TGCAGTGCTAGTCGCAGGGCTGCAACTAATGAAAAACTGTTTTTT
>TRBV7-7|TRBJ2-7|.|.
CASRVPRSYEQYF
TGTGCTAGCAGGGTCCCACGCTCCTACGAGCAGTACTTC
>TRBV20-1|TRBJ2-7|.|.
CSARDPAALSYEQSF
TGCAGTGCTAGAGATCCGGCAGCCCTCTCCTACGAGCAGTCCTTC
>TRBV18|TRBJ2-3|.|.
CASSSGQPSSGGYPDTQYF
TGTGCCAGCTCATCAGGACAGCCTAGCTCTGGGGGATACCCAGATACGCAGTATTTT
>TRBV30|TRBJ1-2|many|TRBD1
CAWSAQGVSGYTF
TGTGCCTGGAGTGCCCAGGGGGTGAGCGGCTACACCTTC
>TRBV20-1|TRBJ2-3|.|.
CSATRTTSTDTQYF
TGCAGTGCGACTAGGACAACCAGCACAGATACGCAGTATTTT
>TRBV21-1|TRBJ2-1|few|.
CASSPKMVWRLAGVQSHEQFF
TGTGCCAGCAGCCCCAAGATGGTTTGGAGACTAGCGGGAGTACAGTCCCATGAGCAGTTCTTC
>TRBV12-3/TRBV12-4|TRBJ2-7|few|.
CASSFRLGLTF
TGTGCCAGCAGTTTCAGGCTCGGGTTAACCTTC
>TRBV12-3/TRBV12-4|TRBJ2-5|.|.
CASSARGETQYF
TGTGCCAGCAGTGCCCGGGGGGAGACCCAGTACTTC
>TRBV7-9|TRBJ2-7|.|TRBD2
CASSFGSGGPIEQYF
TGTGCCAGCAGCTTTGGTTCGGGGGGGCCTATCGAGCAGTACTTC
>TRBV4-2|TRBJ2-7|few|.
CASSQDWAHEQYF
TGTGCCAGCAGCCAAGATTGGGCCCACGAGCAGTACTTC
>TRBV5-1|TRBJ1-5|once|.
CASRPDSPNQPQHF
TGCGCCAGCAGACCAGACAGTCCCAATCAGCCCCAGCATTTT
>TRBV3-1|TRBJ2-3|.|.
CASSPEGLGDTQYF
TGTGCCAGCAGCCCTGAAGGGTTAGGGGATACGCAGTATTTT